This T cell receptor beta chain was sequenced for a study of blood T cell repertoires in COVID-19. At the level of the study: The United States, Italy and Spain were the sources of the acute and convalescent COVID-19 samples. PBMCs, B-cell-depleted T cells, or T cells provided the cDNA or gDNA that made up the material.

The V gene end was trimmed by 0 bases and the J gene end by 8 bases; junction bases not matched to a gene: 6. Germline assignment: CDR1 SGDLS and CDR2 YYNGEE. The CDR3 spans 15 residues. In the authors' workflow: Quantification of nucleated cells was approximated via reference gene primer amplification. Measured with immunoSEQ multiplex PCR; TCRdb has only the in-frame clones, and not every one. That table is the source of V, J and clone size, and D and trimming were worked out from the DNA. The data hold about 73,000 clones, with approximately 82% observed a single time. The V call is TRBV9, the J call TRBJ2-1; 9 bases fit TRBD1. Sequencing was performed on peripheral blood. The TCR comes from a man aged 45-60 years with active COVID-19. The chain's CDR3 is CASSVGTGAGDEQFF. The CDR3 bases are TGTGCCAGCAGCGTAGGGACAGGGGCCGGGGATGAGCAGTTCTTC.